One sample yielded the 27 T cell receptor beta chains listed below, sequenced in a study of blood T cell repertoires in COVID-19. Clones were sequenced by immunoSEQ multiplex PCR, and TCRdb holds only the in-frame ones, with some missing. The sample contains about 190,000 clones, around 90% of which appear only once. The sequenced sample consisted of peripheral blood. The receptors derive from a man aged 40-49 years with acute or convalescent COVID-19.

This chain uses TRBV7-9 with TRBJ1-5; 7 bases fit TRBD1. From germline, CDR1 is SEHNR and CDR2 FQNEAQ (reference sequence). This CDR3 is 16 amino acids long. Unmatched junction bases numbered 8, after V lost 2 bases and J lost 4 bases. CDR3 residues: CASSLSGGGKNQPQHF. The CDR3 coding sequence is TGTGCCAGCAGCTTATCGGGAGGGGGCAAGAATCAGCCCCAGCATTTT.

The rearrangement joins TRBV27 to TRBJ2-7; 12 bases agree with TRBD1. Germline V gene sequence: CDR1 MNHEY, CDR2 SMNVEV (reference sequence). The CDR3 is 14 amino acids. J gave up 7 bases and V 6 bases, and 7 bases lay outside the gene matches. This CDR3 is CASSWGQGAGEQYF. The CDR3 bases are TGTGCCAGCAGCTGGGGACAGGGGGCAGGAGAGCAGTACTTC.

This chain joins TRBV18 and TRBJ1-6; D gene ambiguous. The CDR3 totals 13 residues. Germline V gives CDR1 KGHSH, CDR2 LQKENI. The V and J ends lost 2 bases and 10 bases respectively, with 9 bases between them. The CDR3 nucleotides are TGTGCCAGCTCACCAGGTTCTGGCTCACCCCTCCACTTT. This gives the protein CASSPGSGSPLHF.

The chain recombines TRBV6-5 with TRBJ1-2, with no clear D. This CDR3 spans 15 amino acids. Trimming shortened V by 2 bases and J by 4 bases, and 14 bases separated the two germline ends. CDR1 and CDR2 (germline): MNHEY, SVGAGI. The CDR3 protein is CASSYRPPGLYGYTF. The DNA of the CDR3 is TGTGCCAGCAGTTACAGGCCCCCAGGCCTCTATGGCTACACCTTC.

J is TRBJ1-5 and V is TRBV7-9, with 8 bases matching TRBD1. CDR1 and CDR2 (germline): SEHNR, FQNEAQ (reference sequence). This CDR3 spans 14 amino acids. Trimming removed 5 bases from V and 2 bases from J; junction bases left unmatched: 2. CDR3 DNA: TGTGCCAGCAGCCTACAGGGGGGCAATCAGCCCCAGCATTTT. It is translated as CASSLQGGNQPQHF.

This clone was recorded once. The chain employs TRBV7-2 and TRBJ2-3; 7 bases agree with TRBD1. J gave up 1 base and V 8 bases, and 12 bases lay outside the gene matches. Per the germline V gene, CDR1 is SGHTA and CDR2 is FQGNSA. The CDR3 spans 16 residues. The CDR3 DNA reads TGTGCCAGCGGCCCGGGGAAAGACAGGGGCACAGATACGCAGTATTTT. This encodes CASGPGKDRGTDTQYF. Using reference TRBV7-2 and TRBJ2-3 for the parts outside the CDR3, the full variable domain is GAGVSQSPSNKVTEKGKDVELRCDPISGHTALYWYRQSLGQGLEFLIYFQGNSAPDKSGLPSDRFSAERTGGSVSTLTIQRTQQEDSAVYLCASGPGKDRGTDTQYFGPGTRLTVL.

This clone was counted between two and nine times. This chain joins TRBV7-7 and TRBJ2-1, with 7 bases that match TRBD1. In germline, CDR1 is SSHAT, CDR2 FNYEAQ (reference sequence). There are 13 residues in the CDR3. CDR3 loop: CASSPGGRNEQFF. The DNA of the CDR3 is TGTGCTAGCTCACCAGGGGGTAGAAATGAGCAGTTCTTC.

The chain joins TRBV5-1 to TRBJ2-5; 7 bases are a match to TRBD1. CDR1 and CDR2 (germline): SGHRS, YFSETQ. The CDR3 loop spans 13 amino acids. The V and J ends lost 5 bases and 1 base, in that order; junction bases with no gene match: 2. The CDR3 nucleotides read TGCGCCAGCAGGGGGACAGCCCAAGAGACCCAGTACTTC. It specifies CASRGTAQETQYF.

The J gene is TRBJ1-1, the V gene TRBV7-9; the D gene is possibly TRBD1 (6 bases). The CDR3 covers 14 residues. Germline loops: CDR1 SEHNR, CDR2 FQNEAQ (reference sequence). Trimming took off 3 bases at V and 1 base at J, with 9 bases between the two ends. CDR3 coding DNA: TGTGCCAGCAGCTTCCCGGGACAGAACACTGAAGCTTTCTTT. Translating it yields CASSFPGQNTEAFF.

The rearrangement links TRBV2 to TRBJ2-3; 10 bases agree with TRBD2. The CDR3 contains 15 residues. V trimming: 5 bases; J trimming: 1 base; junction bases outside the gene matches: 3. Germline lookup yields CDR1 SNHLY and CDR2 FYNNEI. For the CDR3, the DNA is TGTGCCAGCAGTCCGGGGACTAGCGGCACAGATACGCAGTATTTT. The encoded protein is CASSPGTSGTDTQYF.

The chain recombines TRBV10-2 with TRBJ1-1; TRBD1 might be the D (6 bases). The V gene lost 8 bases and the J gene lost 7 bases, with 11 bases spanning the gap. Germline V gene lookup returns CDR1 WSHSY and CDR2 SAAADI. This CDR3 is built from 11 residues. The CDR3 loop is CASRGQNEAFF. CDR3 DNA: TGCGCCAGCCGAGGACAGAATGAAGCTTTCTTT.

The V gene is TRBV7-9, the J gene TRBJ2-2; TRBD1 aligns across 7 bases. V gave up 3 bases and J gave up 4 bases; unmatched junction bases: 5. This CDR3 is 15 amino acids long. Germline CDR1 reads SEHNR; CDR2 reads FQNEAQ (reference sequence). As DNA, the CDR3 is TGTGCCAGCAGCTTCTGGGACAGCTCCACCGGGGAGCTGTTTTTT. Encoded protein: CASSFWDSSTGELFF. Together with reference TRBV7-9 and TRBJ2-2, the CDR3 gives the full variable domain: DTGVSQNPRHKITKRGQNVTFRCDPISEHNRLYWYRQTLGQGPEFLTYFQNEAQLEKSRLLSDRFSAERPKGSFSTLEIQRTEQGDSAMYLCASSFWDSSTGELFFGEGSRLTVL.

The V call is TRBV10-3, the J call TRBJ2-3; TRBD2 aligns across 11 bases. This CDR3 spans 16 amino acids. Germline V gene data show CDR1 as ENHRY and CDR2 as SYGVKD. Trimming cost V 5 bases and J 0 bases; bases outside gene matches: 4. CDR3 in amino acids: CAISPVAGGSTDTQYF. The CDR3 DNA reads as TGTGCCATCAGTCCCGTAGCGGGGGGGAGCACAGATACGCAGTATTTT.

The chain combines TRBV6-5 with TRBJ2-5, with D possibly TRBD1 on 5 matching bases. The V and J ends lost 4 bases and 0 bases respectively, with 12 bases between them. Germline assignment: CDR1 MNHEY and CDR2 SVGAGI. The CDR3 has 15 amino acids. CDR3 protein: CASSSTALYQETQYF. CDR3 coding DNA: TGTGCCAGCAGTTCGACAGCCTTGTACCAAGAGACCCAGTACTTC.

The genes are TRBV11-2 and TRBJ1-2; perhaps TRBD1 as D (6 bases). Looked up from germline, CDR1 is SGHAT and CDR2 is FQNNGV. CDR3 size: 13 residues. V gave up 5 bases and J gave up 4 bases, with 11 bases separating them. CDR3: CASSTSGVYGYTF. In nucleotides, the CDR3 is TGTGCCAGCAGCACCTCAGGGGTCTATGGCTACACCTTC.

The gene calls are TRBV12-5 and TRBJ1-5; D possibly corresponds to TRBD1 (6 bases). Between the trimmed V and J ends, which lost 7 bases and 6 bases, there was a span of 13 bases. CDR3 length equals 13 residues. The germline gives CDR1 LGHNT, CDR2 FRNRAP. The CDR3 sequence: CASASPRGQPQHF. CDR3 in DNA: TGTGCTAGTGCCTCTCCCAGGGGTCAGCCCCAGCATTTT. The whole variable domain, filled in from reference TRBV12-5 and TRBJ1-5, reads DARVTQTPRHKVTEMGQEVTMRCQPILGHNTVFWYRQTMMQGLELLAYFRNRAPLDDSGMPKDRFSAEMPDATLATLKIQPSEPRDSAVYFCASASPRGQPQHFGDGTRLSIL.

This clone was found once. V usage is TRBV10-2 and J usage is TRBJ2-5, with a tentative D call TRBD1 (6 bases). This CDR3 is 12 amino acids long. V shed 5 bases and J shed 4 bases, with 8 bases lying between them. In germline, CDR1 is WSHSY, CDR2 SAAADI. CDR3 sequence: CASSMTGETQYF. CDR3 coding DNA: TGCGCCAGCAGTATGACAGGAGAGACCCAGTACTTC.

This clone was counted once. The chain carries TRBV6-5 and TRBJ2-7; 8 positions match TRBD2. Germline CDR1 MNHEY, CDR2 SVGAGI. The CDR3 length is 13 residues. V lost 10 bases to trimming and J lost 4 bases; unmatched junction nucleotides: 9. The DNA for the CDR3 is TGTGCCACCGCGGGGGGCAATGTTTACGAGCAGTACTTC. Residues: CATAGGNVYEQYF.

This rearrangement joins TRBV3-1 (or the pseudogene TRBV3-2) to TRBJ1-4; TRBD1 is a possible D gene (6 bases). The V gene's germline CDR1 is LGHDT and CDR2 YNNKEL (reference sequence). The V end was cut by 5 bases, the J end by 3 bases, with 13 bases between. This CDR3 spans 15 amino acids. This CDR3 reads CASSDHRVANEKLFF. CDR3 sequence (DNA): TGTGCCAGCAGCGACCACAGGGTGGCTAATGAAAAACTGTTTTTT.

This sequence joins TRBV6-5 and TRBJ2-1; TRBD2 aligns across 10 bases. Looked up from germline, CDR1 is MNHEY and CDR2 is SVGAGI. CDR3 length: 14 residues. With V trimmed by 6 bases and J by 10 bases, 9 bases remained unmatched. The CDR3 bases are TGTGCCAGCAGGACCAGCGGGGGGGCCCAAGAGCAGTTCTTC. This sequence encodes CASRTSGGAQEQFF.

The chain couples TRBV5-5 to TRBJ2-7; no definite D call. In germline, CDR1 is SGHKS, CDR2 YYEKEE (reference sequence). V gave up 0 bases and J gave up 2 bases, with 12 bases separating them. The CDR3 extends over 15 amino acids. CDR3: CASSLAQSATYEQYF. As DNA, the CDR3 is TGTGCCAGCAGCTTGGCCCAGTCTGCCACCTACGAGCAGTACTTC.

The chain couples TRBV6-1 to TRBJ1-2; D perhaps matches TRBD1 (6 bases). CDR3 size: 16 residues. The germline V gene has CDR1 MNHNS and CDR2 SASEGT. Trimming left V 1 base short and J 7 bases short, with 19 bases between. The CDR3 protein is CASSEVVRGARGGYTF. DNA of the CDR3: TGTGCCAGCAGTGAAGTTGTTCGGGGGGCGCGAGGTGGCTACACCTTC.

The gene calls are TRBV2 and TRBJ1-5; tentative D call: TRBD1 (6 bases). CDR3 size: 13 residues. Germline-derived CDR1 and CDR2 are SNHLY and FYNNEI. Trimming left V 5 bases short and J 7 bases short, with 12 bases between. The CDR3 DNA is TGTGCCAGCAGTTTAACAGGGTCCCAGCCCCAGCATTTT. As protein: CASSLTGSQPQHF.

This sequence joins TRBV18 and TRBJ1-3; D remains unclear. CDR1 is KGHSH and CDR2 is LQKENI in the germline V gene. V was shortened by 2 bases and J by 4 bases, with 9 bases between the two germline ends. The CDR3 is 14 amino acids. The CDR3 sequence is CASSPYSSGNTIYF. In nucleotides, the CDR3 is TGTGCCAGCTCACCATATTCCTCCGGAAACACCATATATTTT.

The V gene is TRBV5-1, the J gene TRBJ1-5, with D uncertain. Trimming stripped 0 bases from V and 5 bases from J, with 12 bases between. CDR1 and CDR2 (germline): SGHRS, YFSETQ. The CDR3 spans 15 residues. The CDR3 loop is CASSLGPGRDQPQHF. The CDR3 nucleotides read TGCGCCAGCAGCTTGGGGCCAGGCCGAGATCAGCCCCAGCATTTT.

The V gene is TRBV5-5, the J gene TRBJ1-6; D remains ambiguous. With 0 bases removed from V and 8 bases from J, the gap between germline ends came to 9 bases. Germline assignment: CDR1 SGHKS and CDR2 YYEKEE (reference sequence). The length of the CDR3 is 14 residues. The CDR3 spells CASSLDFLDSPLHF. CDR3 DNA sequence: TGTGCCAGCAGCTTGGACTTTTTGGATTCACCCCTCCACTTT. The full variable domain, its missing parts supplied by reference TRBV5-5 and TRBJ1-6, is DAGVTQSPTHLIKTRGQQVTLRCSPISGHKSVSWYQQVLGQGPQFIFQYYEKEERGRGNFPDRFSARQFPNYSSELNVNALLLGDSALYLCASSLDFLDSPLHFGNGTRLTVT.

This chain connects TRBV2 to TRBJ1-3, with a possible D match to TRBD1 (6 bases). In germline, CDR1 is SNHLY, CDR2 FYNNEI. Trimming cost V 7 bases and J 4 bases, with 17 bases left between them. This CDR3 has 15 residues. CDR3 sequence (DNA): TGTGCCAGCACCTCAGGACAGTTTCGGGGAAACACCATATATTTT. It translates to CASTSGQFRGNTIYF.